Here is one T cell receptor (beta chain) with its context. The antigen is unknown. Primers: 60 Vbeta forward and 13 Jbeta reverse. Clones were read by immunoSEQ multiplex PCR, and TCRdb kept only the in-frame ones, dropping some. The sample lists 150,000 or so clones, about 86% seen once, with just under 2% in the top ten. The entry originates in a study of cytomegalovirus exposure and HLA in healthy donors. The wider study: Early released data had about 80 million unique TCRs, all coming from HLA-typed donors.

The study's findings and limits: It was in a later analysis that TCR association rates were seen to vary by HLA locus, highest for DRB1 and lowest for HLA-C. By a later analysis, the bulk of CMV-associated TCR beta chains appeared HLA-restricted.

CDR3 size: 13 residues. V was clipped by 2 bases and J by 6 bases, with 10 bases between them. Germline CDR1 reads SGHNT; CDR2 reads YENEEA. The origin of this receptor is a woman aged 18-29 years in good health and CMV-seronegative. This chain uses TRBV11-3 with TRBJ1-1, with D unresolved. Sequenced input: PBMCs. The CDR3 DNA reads TGTGCCAGCAGCTTATCTCCCCGGTCTGAAGCTTTCTTT. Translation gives CASSLSPRSEAFF.